Listed below are T cell receptor beta chains from one sample, sequenced in a study of blood T cell repertoires in COVID-19. Using immunoSEQ multiplex PCR, the repertoire was profiled, and TCRdb retains in-frame clones only, with some absent. Here the sample spans about 150,000 clones, roughly 71% being singletons. The sample taken for sequencing was peripheral blood. The origin of the receptors is a woman older than 75 with acute or convalescent COVID-19. The CDR3 runs from the conserved cysteine through the conserved F or W. A D gene is named only where the DNA matches it firmly. Where a row states a size, it is once, few, many or the class of an expanded clone; other rows omit it.

TGTGCCAGCAGTTTGCAGGTCGAAGGTGAGCAGTTCTTC | CASSLQVEGEQFF | TRBJ2-1 | TRBV12-3/TRBV12-4 | 13 | - | -
TGTGCCAGCAGGGGGACAGGGGTTTTTGTCAATCAGCCCCAGCATTTT | CASRGTGVFVNQPQHF | TRBJ1-5 | TRBV5-4 | 16 | TRBD1 | -
TGTGCCAGCAGCTTAGACGGCGGGGTCACAGATACGCAGTATTTT | CASSLDGGVTDTQYF | TRBJ2-3 | TRBV7-8 | 15 | - | -
TGTGCCAGCAGCCTCCTGTCGGGGGATGTGGCCAAAAACATTCAGTACTTC | CASSLLSGDVAKNIQYF | TRBJ2-4 | TRBV14 | 17 | - | few
TGTGCCAGCAGCTTCTTACAGAAAAACACCGGGGAGCTGTTTTTT | CASSFLQKNTGELFF | TRBJ2-2 | TRBV5-6 | 15 | - | -
TGTGCCACCAGTGATACCCGACAGGGGCGCACAGATACGCAGTATTTT | CATSDTRQGRTDTQYF | TRBJ2-3 | TRBV24-1 | 16 | TRBD1 | -
TGTGCCAGTAGGCTACAGGGGAGCACCGGGGAGCTGTTTTTT | CASRLQGSTGELFF | TRBJ2-2 | TRBV19 | 14 | TRBD1 | -
TGTGCCAGCAGGAGGACAAACTATGGCTACACCTTC | CASRRTNYGYTF | TRBJ1-2 | TRBV7-9 | 12 | - | -
TGTGCCAGCAGCTCGGACACGGATGAGCAGTTCTTC | CASSSDTDEQFF | TRBJ2-1 | TRBV7-9 | 12 | - | -
TGTGCCAGCAGTGACCCGGGACTCCCCTCCTACAATGAGCAGTTCTTC | CASSDPGLPSYNEQFF | TRBJ2-1 | TRBV3-1/TRBV3-2 | 16 | - | -
TGTGCCAGTAGTATTGGACAAGAAGAGACCCAGTACTTC | CASSIGQEETQYF | TRBJ2-5 | TRBV19 | 13 | - | -
TGTGCCAGCAGTGAACTAGCGGGAGTCGATACCGGGGAGCTGTTTTTT | CASSELAGVDTGELFF | TRBJ2-2 | TRBV6-1 | 16 | TRBD2 | few
TGTGCCAGCAGCCCCCCCGGGACAGGGAAGACTGAAGCTTTCTTT | CASSPPGTGKTEAFF | TRBJ1-1 | TRBV6-5 | 15 | TRBD1 | -
TGCGCCAGCAGCTTCCCCCCTACCGGGACAGGGCCATCCGGAGCTTTCTTT | CASSFPPTGTGPSGAFF | TRBJ1-1 | TRBV5-1 | 17 | TRBD1 | -
TGTGCTAGTGGTTTTGATTTGACAAGCTCCTATAATTCACCCCTCCACTTT | CASGFDLTSSYNSPLHF | TRBJ1-6 | TRBV12-5 | 17 | - | -
TGTGCCAGCAGTGAAGTGAGTTCACCCCTCCACTTT | CASSEVSSPLHF | TRBJ1-6 | TRBV6-1 | 12 | - | -
TGCAGCGTTGAAGGCGTTAGCGGGAGAAGGTTCAACGGCAATGAGCAGTTCTTC | CSVEGVSGRRFNGNEQFF | TRBJ2-1 | TRBV29-1 | 18 | TRBD2 | -
TGTGCCAGCGGGGCCGGGACACTGAGCACAGATACGCAGTATTTT | CASGAGTLSTDTQYF | TRBJ2-3 | TRBV6-5 | 15 | - | once
TGTGCCAGCAGTTTTTCACCCGGGACAGGGTACTCACCCCTCCACTTT | CASSFSPGTGYSPLHF | TRBJ1-6 | TRBV27 | 16 | TRBD1 | -
TGTGCCAGCAGTTACTCGAATGCAGGGGCCTACGAGCAGTACTTC | CASSYSNAGAYEQYF | TRBJ2-7 | TRBV6-5 | 15 | - | once
TGTGCCAGCAGCTTAGTTGGGGGACACAGCACCGGGGAGCTGTTTTTT | CASSLVGGHSTGELFF | TRBJ2-2 | TRBV11-3 | 16 | - | -
TGCGCCAGCCATCCAGGGGGAGCTGAAGCTTTCTTT | CASHPGGAEAFF | TRBJ1-1 | TRBV10-2 | 12 | TRBD1 | -
TGTGCCTGGAGTGTACCCCCTAACTCTGGAAACACCATATATTTT | CAWSVPPNSGNTIYF | TRBJ1-3 | TRBV30 | 15 | - | -
TGTGCCAGCAGTGAAGACAGGTCCCACTATGGCTACACCTTC | CASSEDRSHYGYTF | TRBJ1-2 | TRBV6-1 | 14 | - | -
TGTGCCAGCAGGCAAACTACAGGGGGTTACACTGAAGCTTTCTTT | CASRQTTGGYTEAFF | TRBJ1-1 | TRBV2 | 15 | TRBD1 | -
TGTGCCTGGAGTGTATCAGCGGGAATCGATGAGCAGTTCTTC | CAWSVSAGIDEQFF | TRBJ2-1 | TRBV30 | 14 | TRBD2 | -
TGTGCCATCGAAACGGGACAGGGGGCGAAACAGCCCCAGCATTTT | CAIETGQGAKQPQHF | TRBJ1-5 | TRBV6-5 | 15 | TRBD1 | -
TGTGCCAGCTCACCGGGACAGGCCCTTGAGAATGAGCAGTTCTTC | CASSPGQALENEQFF | TRBJ2-1 | TRBV18 | 15 | TRBD1 | -
TGTGCCAGCAGTGGGAGGACTAGCGGAGTACCCACAGATACGCAGTATTTT | CASSGRTSGVPTDTQYF | TRBJ2-3 | TRBV6-1 | 17 | TRBD2 | -
TGTGCCACCAGCGGAACCATGGGGCTAGCGGGGGCCTACGAGCAGTACTTC | CATSGTMGLAGAYEQYF | TRBJ2-7 | TRBV15 | 17 | TRBD2 | -
TGCGCCAGCGCCGAGCCGACCGGGGAGCTGTTTTTT | CASAEPTGELFF | TRBJ2-2 | TRBV5-1 | 12 | - | -
TGCGCCAGCAGCTTTGACAGTTCCTACAATGAGCAGTTCTTC | CASSFDSSYNEQFF | TRBJ2-1 | TRBV5-1 | 14 | - | -
TGTGCCAGCAGCTCAGGGGGAATTAGGAATGGCTACACCTTC | CASSSGGIRNGYTF | TRBJ1-2 | TRBV6-5 | 14 | TRBD1 | once
TGTGCCAGCAGCCAAGTTTCTAGCGGGGGGGATACGCAGTATTTT | CASSQVSSGGDTQYF | TRBJ2-3 | TRBV4-2 | 15 | TRBD2 | -
TGCAGCGTTGAAGTTGCAGGGGAAAAACTGTTTTTT | CSVEVAGEKLFF | TRBJ1-4 | TRBV29-1 | 12 | - | -
TGTGCCAGCAGTTTTGCAGGCGGGGAGCTGTTTTTT | CASSFAGGELFF | TRBJ2-2 | TRBV12-3/TRBV12-4 | 12 | - | few
TGTGCCAGCAGCTTGGTTACAGGGCGTATCTACAATGAGCAGTTCTTC | CASSLVTGRIYNEQFF | TRBJ2-1 | TRBV5-6 | 16 | - | -
TGTGCCAGCAGTCTTACGGGGGGGTTGTACAATGAGCAGTTCTTC | CASSLTGGLYNEQFF | TRBJ2-1 | TRBV6-2/TRBV6-3 | 15 | TRBD2 | -
TGTGCCAGCAGCGAAGGACAAGGTTGGGTGAGCTCCTACGAGCAGTACTTC | CASSEGQGWVSSYEQYF | TRBJ2-7 | TRBV6-2/TRBV6-3 | 17 | - | -
TGTGCCATAAGTACCGGGACAGTCCAAGAGACCCAGTACTTC | CAISTGTVQETQYF | TRBJ2-5 | TRBV10-3 | 14 | TRBD1 | -
TGTGCCAGCAGCAGTACAGGGAGGGGAGCAGATACGCAGTATTTT | CASSSTGRGADTQYF | TRBJ2-3 | TRBV3-1/TRBV3-2 | 15 | - | -
TGTGCCAGCAGCTCCACAAACGGGGGCTATGGCTACACCTTC | CASSSTNGGYGYTF | TRBJ1-2 | TRBV11-2 | 14 | - | -
TGTGCCAGCAGCCAGCCGGGGACTAGCGCTTTCTACGAGCAGTACTTC | CASSQPGTSAFYEQYF | TRBJ2-7 | TRBV11-1 | 16 | TRBD2 | -
TGTGCCAGCAGCTTAGGGACAGGGGGCTTTCTAGTCCCCTACGAGCAGTACTTC | CASSLGTGGFLVPYEQYF | TRBJ2-7 | TRBV7-6 | 18 | TRBD1 | -
TGCAGCGTCTTTTCCTACGAGCAGTACTTC | CSVFSYEQYF | TRBJ2-7 | TRBV29-1 | 10 | - | few
TGTGCCAGCAGTGAAGCGCGGGGTCGGATAGAAAACATTCAGTACTTC | CASSEARGRIENIQYF | TRBJ2-4 | TRBV2 | 16 | - | -
TGTGCCAGCTCACCAACAAGGGCCGGGACAAACCCCTATGGCTACACCTTC | CASSPTRAGTNPYGYTF | TRBJ1-2 | TRBV18 | 17 | - | -
TGTGCCAGTAGTATAGGGGACAGGACGGATGGCTACACCTTC | CASSIGDRTDGYTF | TRBJ1-2 | TRBV19 | 14 | TRBD1 | once
TGTGCCAGCAGCTCAAGGGGGTTCCCTGGATCCATGAACACTGAAGCTTTCTTT | CASSSRGFPGSMNTEAFF | TRBJ1-1 | TRBV4-2 | 18 | - | -
TGTGCCAGCAGTTTATCAGCGGAGCAGCCCCAGCATTTT | CASSLSAEQPQHF | TRBJ1-5 | TRBV27 | 13 | - | -
TGTGCCAGCACCGGGTTTCAGGGAAACACCATATATTTT | CASTGFQGNTIYF | TRBJ1-3 | TRBV6-6 | 13 | - | -
TGTGCCAGCAGCTTGGACACACAGCCCCAGCATTTT | CASSLDTQPQHF | TRBJ1-5 | TRBV7-3 | 12 | - | few
TGTGCCAGCAGCTTCTGGACATTGAACACTGAAGCTTTCTTT | CASSFWTLNTEAFF | TRBJ1-1 | TRBV7-9 | 14 | - | -
TGTGCCAGTCACCCCCCGGGACAGATGTACGAGCAGTACTTC | CASHPPGQMYEQYF | TRBJ2-7 | TRBV19 | 14 | TRBD1 | -
TGCGCCAGCAGCTCCCGGACAGGGGATGAAGACACTGAAGCTTTCTTT | CASSSRTGDEDTEAFF | TRBJ1-1 | TRBV5-1 | 16 | TRBD1 | -
TGCGCCAGCAGCCCCATATTAGATAGTGAGCAGTTCTTC | CASSPILDSEQFF | TRBJ2-1 | TRBV5-1 | 13 | - | few
TGTGCCTGGAGTGTACCCGGGACTCGAAAATACAATGAGCAGTTCTTC | CAWSVPGTRKYNEQFF | TRBJ2-1 | TRBV30 | 16 | - | once
TGTGCCTGGTCAGTCTTGGCAGATACGCAGTATTTT | CAWSVLADTQYF | TRBJ2-3 | TRBV30 | 12 | - | -
TGTGCCAGCAGTCGTACTAGGGGGCACTTTGGAAACACCATATATTTT | CASSRTRGHFGNTIYF | TRBJ1-3 | TRBV5-8 | 16 | TRBD1 | -
TGTGCCACCAGTGACTCGGGACTAGCGGGCGATACGCAGTATTTT | CATSDSGLAGDTQYF | TRBJ2-3 | TRBV24-1 | 15 | TRBD2 | -